The subject of this entry is one T cell receptor (beta chain). Its binding antigen is unknown. The record has no base qualities; no much larger clone is one base away. Clipping removes 2 bases from V and 3 bases from J, with 14 as the unmatched junction base count. The CDR3, from cysteine to phenylalanine, totals 18 residues. Solely the CDR3 DNA is kept, with 54 bases framed from the first base. Per the germline V gene (reference sequence), GTSNPN is the CDR1 and SVGIG is the CDR2. The sample comes from a study of control samples from healthy donors and cancer patients (TCRdb year 2020). The library was built by means of the immunoSEQ multiplex PCR assay. Held by TCRdb, this immuneACCESS table contains in-frame sequences only and omits some clones. Under half of the omission traces to an unresolved V gene where checked; the cause of the rest is unknown. Across this sample there are about 180,000 clones, with 90% seen only once. Together, the top ten hold 1.2% to 1.5% of the sample.

The rearrangement combines TRBV30 with TRBJ1-4, with 8 bases in between that match TRBD1. Sequencing was done on a sample of blood. The source is a woman aged 45-65 years in good health. The nucleotides read TGTGCCTGGAGTCCACCCGGGACAGGTTTAGCCTCTAATGAAAAACTGTTTTTT. This is translated as CAWSPPGTGLASNEKLFF.